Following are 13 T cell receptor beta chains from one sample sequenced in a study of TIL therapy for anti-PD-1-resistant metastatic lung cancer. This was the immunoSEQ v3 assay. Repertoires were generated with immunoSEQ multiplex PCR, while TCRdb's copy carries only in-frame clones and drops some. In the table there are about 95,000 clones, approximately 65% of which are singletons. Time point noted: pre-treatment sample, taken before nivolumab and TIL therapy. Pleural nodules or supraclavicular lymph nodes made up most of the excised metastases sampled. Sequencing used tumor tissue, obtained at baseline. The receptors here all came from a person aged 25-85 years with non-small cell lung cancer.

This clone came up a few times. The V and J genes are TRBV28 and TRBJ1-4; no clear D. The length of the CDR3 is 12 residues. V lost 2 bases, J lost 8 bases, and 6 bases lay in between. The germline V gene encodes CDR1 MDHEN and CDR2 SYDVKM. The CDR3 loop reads CASSLGLEKLFF. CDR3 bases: TGTGCCAGCAGTTTAGGTCTGGAAAAACTGTTTTTT.

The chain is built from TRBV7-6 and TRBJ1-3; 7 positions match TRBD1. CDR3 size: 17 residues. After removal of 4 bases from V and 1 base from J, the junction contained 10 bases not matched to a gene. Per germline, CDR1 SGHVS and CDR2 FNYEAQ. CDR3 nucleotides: TGTGCCAGCAGCTCCGAATCGACAGGGAGGTCTGGAAACACCATATATTTT. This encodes CASSSESTGRSGNTIYF.

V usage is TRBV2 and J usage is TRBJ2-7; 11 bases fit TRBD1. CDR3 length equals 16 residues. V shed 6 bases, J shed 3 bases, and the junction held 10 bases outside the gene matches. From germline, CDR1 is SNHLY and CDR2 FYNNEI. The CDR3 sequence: CASRPLPGTGGYEQYF. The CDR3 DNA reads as TGTGCCAGCAGACCACTTCCCGGGACAGGGGGCTACGAGCAGTACTTC.

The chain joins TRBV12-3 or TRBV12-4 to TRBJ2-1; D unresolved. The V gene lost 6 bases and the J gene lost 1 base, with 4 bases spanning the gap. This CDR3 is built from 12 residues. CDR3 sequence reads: CASRFSYNEQFF. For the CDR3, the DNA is TGTGCCAGCAGATTTTCCTACAATGAGCAGTTCTTC.

The CDR3 bases are TGCAGCGCCTTGACAGGGGTCAATCAGCCCCAGCATTTT. Translation: CSALTGVNQPQHF. This chain links TRBV29-1 with TRBJ1-5; 8 bases align to TRBD1. The CDR3 covers 13 residues. Germline V gene sequence: CDR1 SQVTM, CDR2 ANQGSEA. V shed 7 bases and J 3 bases; nucleotides not matched to a gene: 5.

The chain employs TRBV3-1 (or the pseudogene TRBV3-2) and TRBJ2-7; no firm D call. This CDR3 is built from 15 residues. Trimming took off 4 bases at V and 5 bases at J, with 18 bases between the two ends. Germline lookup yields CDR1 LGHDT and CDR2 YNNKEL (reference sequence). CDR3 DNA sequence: TGTGCCAGCAGCCCCTGGAGAGGTGGTGGGAACGAGCAGTACTTC. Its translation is CASSPWRGGGNEQYF.

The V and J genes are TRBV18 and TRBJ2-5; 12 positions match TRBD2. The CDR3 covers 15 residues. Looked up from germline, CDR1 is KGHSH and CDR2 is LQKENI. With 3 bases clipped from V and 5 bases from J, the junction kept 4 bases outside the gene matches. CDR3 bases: TGTGCCAGCTCACCGGGACTAGCGGGCGGCGAGACCCAGTACTTC. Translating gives CASSPGLAGGETQYF.

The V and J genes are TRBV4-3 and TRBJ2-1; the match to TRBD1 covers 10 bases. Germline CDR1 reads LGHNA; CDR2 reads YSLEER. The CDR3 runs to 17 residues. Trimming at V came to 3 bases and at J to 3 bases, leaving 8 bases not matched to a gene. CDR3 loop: CASSQALRTGGYNEQFF. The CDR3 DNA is TGCGCCAGCAGCCAGGCTCTCCGGACAGGGGGCTACAATGAGCAGTTCTTC.

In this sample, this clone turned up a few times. CDR3 DNA: TGCGCCAGCACCCAGGGGCTCGAGCAGTACTTC. This codes for CASTQGLEQYF. V usage is TRBV5-1 and J usage is TRBJ2-7; D perhaps matches TRBD1 (6 bases). Germline CDR1 and CDR2: SGHRS and YFSETQ. Trimming shortened V by 6 bases and J by 6 bases, and 10 bases separated the two germline ends. The CDR3 is 11 amino acids.

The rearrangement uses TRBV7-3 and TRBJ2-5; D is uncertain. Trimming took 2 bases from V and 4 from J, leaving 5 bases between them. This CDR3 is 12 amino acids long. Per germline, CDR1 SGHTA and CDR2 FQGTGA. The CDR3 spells CASSLLGETQYF. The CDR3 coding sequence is TGTGCCAGCAGCTTATTGGGAGAGACCCAGTACTTC.

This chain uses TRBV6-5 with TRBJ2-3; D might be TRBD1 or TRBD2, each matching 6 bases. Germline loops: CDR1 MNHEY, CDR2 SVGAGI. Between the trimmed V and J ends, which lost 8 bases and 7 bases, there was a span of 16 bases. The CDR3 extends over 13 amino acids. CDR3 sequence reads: CASRDTGGNTQYF. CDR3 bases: TGTGCCAGCCGGGACACCGGAGGGAATACGCAGTATTTT.

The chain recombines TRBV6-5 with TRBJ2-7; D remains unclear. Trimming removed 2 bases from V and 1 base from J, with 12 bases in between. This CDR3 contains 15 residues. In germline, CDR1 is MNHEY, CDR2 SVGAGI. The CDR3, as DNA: TGTGCCAGCAGTTACGGATCAGAAGGATCCTACGAGCAGTACTTC. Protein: CASSYGSEGSYEQYF.

CDR3 region: CASSVRGGELGEQYF. The CDR3 coding sequence is TGTGCCAGCAGCGTAAGGGGGGGCGAGCTCGGCGAGCAGTACTTC. The chain couples TRBV9 to TRBJ2-7; D is possibly TRBD2 (7 bases). From germline, CDR1 is SGDLS and CDR2 YYNGEE. V dropped 1 base and J dropped 6 bases, with 17 bases sitting between them. This CDR3 comprises 15 residues.